This T cell receptor beta chain was obtained from a study of blood T cells in healthy people across ages. Using a J-beta primer mix together with a sample-barcoded 5' primer, a second PCR was run for roughly 7 to 12 cycles. TCRdb reprocessed the 5' RACE reads via MiXCR and lists one record per CDR3 protein. Among approximately 580,000 distinct CDR3 sequences, approximately 25% were seen once, and the ten largest hold approximately 10%. The germline gives CDR1 DFQATT, CDR2 SNEGSKA (reference sequence). V was trimmed by 4 bases and J by 1 base, leaving 7 bases between them. The CDR3 covers 12 residues. The same sample was also used in a study of T cells of mothers and their children.

This TCR was recovered from a boy aged 5-17 years in good health. Sequenced sample: blood. The chain is built from TRBV20-1 and TRBJ1-1, with D perhaps TRBD1 (5 bases). CDR3 DNA: TGCAGTGCTACGAGGGGGAACACTGAAGCTTTCTTT. It yields the protein CSATRGNTEAFF.